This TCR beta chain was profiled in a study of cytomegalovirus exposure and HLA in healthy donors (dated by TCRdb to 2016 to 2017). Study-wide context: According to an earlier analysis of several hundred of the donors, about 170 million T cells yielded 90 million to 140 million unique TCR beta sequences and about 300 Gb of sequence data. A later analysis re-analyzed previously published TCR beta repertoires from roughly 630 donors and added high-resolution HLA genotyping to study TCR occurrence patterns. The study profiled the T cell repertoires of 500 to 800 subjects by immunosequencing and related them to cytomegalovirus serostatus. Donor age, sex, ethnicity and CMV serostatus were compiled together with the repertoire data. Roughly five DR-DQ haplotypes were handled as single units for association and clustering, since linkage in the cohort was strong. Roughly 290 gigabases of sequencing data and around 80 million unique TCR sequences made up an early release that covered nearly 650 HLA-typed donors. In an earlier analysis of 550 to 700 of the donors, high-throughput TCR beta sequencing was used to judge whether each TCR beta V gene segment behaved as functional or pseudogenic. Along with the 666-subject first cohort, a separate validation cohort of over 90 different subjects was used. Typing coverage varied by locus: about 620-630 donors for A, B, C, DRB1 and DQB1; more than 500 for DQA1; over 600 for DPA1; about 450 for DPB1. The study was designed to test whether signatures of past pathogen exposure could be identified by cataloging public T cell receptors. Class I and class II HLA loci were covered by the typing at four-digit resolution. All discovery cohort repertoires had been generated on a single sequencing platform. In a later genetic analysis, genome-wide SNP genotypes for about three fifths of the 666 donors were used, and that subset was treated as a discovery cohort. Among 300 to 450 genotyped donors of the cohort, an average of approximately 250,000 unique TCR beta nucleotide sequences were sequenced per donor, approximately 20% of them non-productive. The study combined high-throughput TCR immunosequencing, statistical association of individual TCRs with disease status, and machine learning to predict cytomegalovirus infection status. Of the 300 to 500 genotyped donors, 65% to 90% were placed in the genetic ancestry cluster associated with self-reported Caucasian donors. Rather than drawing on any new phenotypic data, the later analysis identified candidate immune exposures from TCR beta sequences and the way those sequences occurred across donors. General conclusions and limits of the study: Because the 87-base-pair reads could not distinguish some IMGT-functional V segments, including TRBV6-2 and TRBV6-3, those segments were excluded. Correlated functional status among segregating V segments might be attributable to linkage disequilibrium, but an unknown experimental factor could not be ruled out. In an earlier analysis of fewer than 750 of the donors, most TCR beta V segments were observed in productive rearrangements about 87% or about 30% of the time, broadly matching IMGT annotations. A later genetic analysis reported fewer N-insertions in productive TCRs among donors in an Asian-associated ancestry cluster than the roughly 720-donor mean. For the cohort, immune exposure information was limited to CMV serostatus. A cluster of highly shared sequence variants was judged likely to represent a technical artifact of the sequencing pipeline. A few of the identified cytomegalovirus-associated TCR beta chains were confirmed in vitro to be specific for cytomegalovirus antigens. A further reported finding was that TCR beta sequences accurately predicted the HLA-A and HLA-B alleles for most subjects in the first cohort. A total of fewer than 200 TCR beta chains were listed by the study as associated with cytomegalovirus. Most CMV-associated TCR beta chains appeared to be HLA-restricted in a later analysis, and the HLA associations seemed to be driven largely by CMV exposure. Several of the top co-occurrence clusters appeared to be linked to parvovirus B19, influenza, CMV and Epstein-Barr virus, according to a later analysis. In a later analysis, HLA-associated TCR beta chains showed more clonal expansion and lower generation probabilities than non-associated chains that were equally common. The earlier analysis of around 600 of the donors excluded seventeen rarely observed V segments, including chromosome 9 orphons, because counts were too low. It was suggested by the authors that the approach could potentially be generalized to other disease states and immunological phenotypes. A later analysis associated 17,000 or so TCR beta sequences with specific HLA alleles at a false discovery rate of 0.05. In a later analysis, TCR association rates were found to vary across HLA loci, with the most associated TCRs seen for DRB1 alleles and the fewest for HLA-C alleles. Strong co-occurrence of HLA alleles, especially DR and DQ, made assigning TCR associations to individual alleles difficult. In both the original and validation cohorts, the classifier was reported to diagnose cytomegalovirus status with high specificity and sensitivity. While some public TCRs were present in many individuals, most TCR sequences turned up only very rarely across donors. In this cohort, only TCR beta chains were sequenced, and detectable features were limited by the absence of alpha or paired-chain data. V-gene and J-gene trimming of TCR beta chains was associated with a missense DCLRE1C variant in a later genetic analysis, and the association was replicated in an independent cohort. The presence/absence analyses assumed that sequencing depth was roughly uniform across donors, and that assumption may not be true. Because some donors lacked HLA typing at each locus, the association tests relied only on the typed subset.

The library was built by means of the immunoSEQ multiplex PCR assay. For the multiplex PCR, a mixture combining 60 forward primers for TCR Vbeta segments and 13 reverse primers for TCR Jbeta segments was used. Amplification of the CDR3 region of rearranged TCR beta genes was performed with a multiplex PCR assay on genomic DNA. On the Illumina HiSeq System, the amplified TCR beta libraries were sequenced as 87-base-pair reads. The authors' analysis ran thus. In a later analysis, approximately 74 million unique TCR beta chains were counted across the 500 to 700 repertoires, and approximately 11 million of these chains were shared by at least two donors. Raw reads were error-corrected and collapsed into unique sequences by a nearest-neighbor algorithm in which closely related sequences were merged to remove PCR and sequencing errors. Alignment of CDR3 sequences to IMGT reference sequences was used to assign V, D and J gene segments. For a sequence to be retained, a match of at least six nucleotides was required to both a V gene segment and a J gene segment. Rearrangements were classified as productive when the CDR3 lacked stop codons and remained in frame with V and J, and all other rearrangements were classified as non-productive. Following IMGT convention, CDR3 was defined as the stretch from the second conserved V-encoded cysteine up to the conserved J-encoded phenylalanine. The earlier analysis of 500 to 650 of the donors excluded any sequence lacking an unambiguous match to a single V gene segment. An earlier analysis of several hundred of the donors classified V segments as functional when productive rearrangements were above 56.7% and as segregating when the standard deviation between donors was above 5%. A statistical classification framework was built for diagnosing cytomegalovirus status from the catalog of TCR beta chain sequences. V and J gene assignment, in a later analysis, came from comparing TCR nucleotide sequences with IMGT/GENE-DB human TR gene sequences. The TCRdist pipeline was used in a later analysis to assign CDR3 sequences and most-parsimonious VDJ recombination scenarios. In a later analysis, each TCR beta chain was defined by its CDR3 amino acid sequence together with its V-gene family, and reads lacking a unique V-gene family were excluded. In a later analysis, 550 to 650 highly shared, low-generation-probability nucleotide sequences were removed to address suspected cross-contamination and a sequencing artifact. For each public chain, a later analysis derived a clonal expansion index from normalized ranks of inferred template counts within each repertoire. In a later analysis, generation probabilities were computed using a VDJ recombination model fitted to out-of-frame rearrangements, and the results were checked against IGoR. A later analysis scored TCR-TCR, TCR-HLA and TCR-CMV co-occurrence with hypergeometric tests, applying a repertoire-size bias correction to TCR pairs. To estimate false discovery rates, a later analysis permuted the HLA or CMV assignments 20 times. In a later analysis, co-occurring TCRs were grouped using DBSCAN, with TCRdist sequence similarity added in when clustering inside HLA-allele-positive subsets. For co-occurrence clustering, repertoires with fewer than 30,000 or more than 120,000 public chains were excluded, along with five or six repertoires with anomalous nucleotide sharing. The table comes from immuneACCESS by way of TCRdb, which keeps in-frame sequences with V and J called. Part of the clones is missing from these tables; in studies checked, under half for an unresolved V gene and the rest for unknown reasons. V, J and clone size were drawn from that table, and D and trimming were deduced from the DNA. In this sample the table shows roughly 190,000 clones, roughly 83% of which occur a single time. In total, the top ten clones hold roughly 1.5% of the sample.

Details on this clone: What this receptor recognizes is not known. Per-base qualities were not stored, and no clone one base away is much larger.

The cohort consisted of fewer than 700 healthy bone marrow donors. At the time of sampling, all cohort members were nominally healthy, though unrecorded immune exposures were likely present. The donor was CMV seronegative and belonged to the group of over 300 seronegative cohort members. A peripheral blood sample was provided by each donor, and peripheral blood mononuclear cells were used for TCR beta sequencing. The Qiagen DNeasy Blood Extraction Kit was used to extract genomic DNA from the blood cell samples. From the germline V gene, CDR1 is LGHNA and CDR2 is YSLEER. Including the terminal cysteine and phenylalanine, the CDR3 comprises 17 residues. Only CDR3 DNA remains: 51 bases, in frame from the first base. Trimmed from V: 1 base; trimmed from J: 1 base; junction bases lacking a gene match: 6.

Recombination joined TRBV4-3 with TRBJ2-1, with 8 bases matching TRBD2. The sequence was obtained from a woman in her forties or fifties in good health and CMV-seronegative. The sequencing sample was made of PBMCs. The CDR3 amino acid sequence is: CASSQGVAGQSYNEQFF. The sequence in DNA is TGCGCCAGCAGCCAAGGGGTAGCGGGGCAATCCTACAATGAGCAGTTCTTC.